This T cell receptor (beta chain) was sequenced for a study of cytomegalovirus exposure and HLA in healthy donors. Findings and limits, study-wide: Donors were assumed by presence/absence analyses to have roughly uniform sequencing depth. The authors enumerated around 150 TCR beta chains as linked to cytomegalovirus. The study had only CMV serostatus as immune exposure information. V- and J-gene trimming of TCR beta was linked (in a later analysis) to a missense DCLRE1C variant.

Germline assignment: CDR1 SGHTA and CDR2 FQGNSA. Trimming took 3 bases from V and 7 from J; bases not matched to a gene: 8. This CDR3 is 14 amino acids long. Researchers ran the PCR with 60 Vbeta and 13 Jbeta primers. Clones were sequenced by immunoSEQ multiplex PCR, and TCRdb holds only the in-frame ones, with some missing. The sample includes some 120,000 clones, roughly 74% of them seen just once. This clone was observed once. Its matching antigen is unknown. The chain combines TRBV7-2 with TRBJ2-5; the match to TRBD2 covers 7 bases. Sequencing was done on a sample of PBMCs. This sequence originates from a woman aged 50 to 60 in good health and CMV-seropositive. The CDR3 region is CASSFKRGGRTQYF. CDR3 sequence (DNA): TGTGCCAGCAGCTTCAAGCGGGGTGGGCGGACCCAGTACTTC.